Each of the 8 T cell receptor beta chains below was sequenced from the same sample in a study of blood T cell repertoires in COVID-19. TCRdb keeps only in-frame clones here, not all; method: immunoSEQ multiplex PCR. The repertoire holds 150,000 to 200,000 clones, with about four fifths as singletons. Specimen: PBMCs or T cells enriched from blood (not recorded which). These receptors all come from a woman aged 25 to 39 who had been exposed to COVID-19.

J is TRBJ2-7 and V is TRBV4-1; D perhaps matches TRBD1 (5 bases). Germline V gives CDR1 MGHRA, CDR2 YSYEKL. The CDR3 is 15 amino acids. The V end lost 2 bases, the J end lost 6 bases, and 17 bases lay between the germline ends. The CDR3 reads CASSQMGLGVGEQYF. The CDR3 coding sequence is TGCGCCAGCAGCCAAATGGGATTAGGGGTCGGCGAGCAGTACTTC.

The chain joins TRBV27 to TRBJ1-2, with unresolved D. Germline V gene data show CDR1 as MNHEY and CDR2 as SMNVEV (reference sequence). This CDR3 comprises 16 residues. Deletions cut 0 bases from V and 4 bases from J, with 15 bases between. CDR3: CASSLSPGGVVYGYTF. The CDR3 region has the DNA TGTGCCAGCAGTTTATCTCCAGGTGGTGTAGTCTATGGCTACACCTTC.

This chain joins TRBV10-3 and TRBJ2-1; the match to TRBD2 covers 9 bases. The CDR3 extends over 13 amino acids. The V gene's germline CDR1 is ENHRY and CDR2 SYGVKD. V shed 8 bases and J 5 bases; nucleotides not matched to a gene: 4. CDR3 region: CAIGLAGNNEQFF. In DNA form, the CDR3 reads TGTGCCATCGGGCTAGCGGGGAACAATGAGCAGTTCTTC.

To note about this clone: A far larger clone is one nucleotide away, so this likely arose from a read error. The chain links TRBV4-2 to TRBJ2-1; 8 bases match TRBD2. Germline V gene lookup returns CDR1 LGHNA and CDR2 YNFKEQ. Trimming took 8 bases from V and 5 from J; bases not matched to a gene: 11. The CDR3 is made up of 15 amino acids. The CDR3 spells CASRPDGGGNNEQFF. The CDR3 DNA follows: TGTGCCAGCCGCCCCGACGGGGGGGGGAACAATGAGCAGTTCTTC.

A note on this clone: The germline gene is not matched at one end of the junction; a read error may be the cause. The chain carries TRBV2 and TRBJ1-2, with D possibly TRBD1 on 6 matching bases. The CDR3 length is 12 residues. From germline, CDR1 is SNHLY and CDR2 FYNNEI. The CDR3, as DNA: TGTGCCAGCAGGGAAGGGGGGGTTGGCTACACCTTC. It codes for CASREGGVGYTF.

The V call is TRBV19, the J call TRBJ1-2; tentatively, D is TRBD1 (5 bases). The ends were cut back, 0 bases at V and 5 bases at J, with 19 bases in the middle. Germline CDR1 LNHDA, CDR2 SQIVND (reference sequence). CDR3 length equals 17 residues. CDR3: CASSIDLTRVAAYGYTF. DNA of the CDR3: TGTGCCAGTAGTATAGACCTAACCAGGGTAGCGGCATATGGCTACACCTTC.

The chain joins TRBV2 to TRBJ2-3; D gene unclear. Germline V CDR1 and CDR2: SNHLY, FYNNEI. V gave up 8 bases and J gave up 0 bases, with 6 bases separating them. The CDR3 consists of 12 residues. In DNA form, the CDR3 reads TGTGCCAGCCCGAGCAGCACAGATACGCAGTATTTT. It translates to CASPSSTDTQYF.

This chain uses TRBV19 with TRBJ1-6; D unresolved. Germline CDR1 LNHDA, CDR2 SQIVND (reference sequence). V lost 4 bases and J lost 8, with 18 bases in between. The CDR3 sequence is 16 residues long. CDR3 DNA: TGTGCCAGTAGTACCCTTTACTCGGTTAAAGATTCACCCCTCCACTTT. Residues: CASSTLYSVKDSPLHF.